These 18 T cell receptor beta chains share one sample of origin, sequenced in a study of regulatory T cells in long-lasting Graves disease. Time point given: persistent/refractory GD, antithyroid drugs over 5 years with positive TRAb. The TCR library was made from RNA extracted from PBMCs. Relying on iRepertoire HTBI primers and Arm-PCR of CDR3 regions, the team built TCR beta libraries. TCRdb re-analysed the multiplex PCR reads in MiXCR, keeping a single row per CDR3 protein. Here the sample spans about 290,000 distinct CDR3 sequences, under 25% being singletons. This material consisted of peripheral blood mononuclear cells (PBMCs), taken when the disease was refractory, from a patient treated with antithyroid drugs. These receptors were obtained from a female donor with Graves disease.

This clonotype came up many times. The chain joins TRBV6-2 or TRBV6-3 to TRBJ1-5, with D unresolved. CDR1 MNHEY and CDR2 SVGEGT come from the germline V gene. CDR3 length: 12 amino acids. V lost 7 bases to trimming and J lost 3 bases, with 7 bases between them. The CDR3 region is CASTGYNQPQHF. CDR3 nucleotides: TGTGCCAGCACTGGGTACAATCAGCCCCAGCATTTT.

This rearrangement joins TRBV7-9 to TRBJ1-2, with TRBD1 identical over 7 bases. From germline, CDR1 is SEHNR and CDR2 FQNEAQ (reference sequence). J gave up 3 bases and V 2 bases, and 3 bases lay outside the gene matches. This CDR3 contains 14 residues. CDR3 coding DNA: TGTGCCAGCAGCTTAACCACAGGGGACTATGGCTACACCTTC. This encodes CASSLTTGDYGYTF.

The chain uses TRBV6-2 or TRBV6-3 and TRBJ2-5, with 10 bases aligning to TRBD2. Trimming cost V 0 bases and J 4 bases; bases outside gene matches: 11. This CDR3 region has 18 residues. CDR1 is MNHEY and CDR2 is SVGEGT in the germline V gene. The CDR3 protein is CASSYSKTQASGRETQYF. In nucleotides, the CDR3 is TGTGCCAGCAGTTACTCGAAGACCCAAGCTAGCGGGAGAGAGACCCAGTACTTC.

The rearrangement uses TRBV6-1 and TRBJ1-4; possibly TRBD1 for D (6 bases). Trimming took off 6 bases at V and 7 bases at J, with 21 bases between the two ends. This CDR3 has 16 amino acids. Germline CDR1 is MNHNS and CDR2 is SASEGT. The CDR3 coding sequence is TGTGCCAGCAGCTTATTTACTGGGACAATAAGTGAAAAACTGTTTTTT. Residues: CASSLFTGTISEKLFF.

This clonotype has at least ten counts. The V and J genes are TRBV29-1 and TRBJ2-2; 7 positions match TRBD1. This CDR3 is built from 15 residues. Germline CDR1 reads SQVTM; CDR2 reads ANQGSEA. The V and J ends lost 7 bases and 3 bases, in that order; junction bases with no gene match: 11. CDR3 coding DNA: TGCAGCGCATGGACAGGCAGGGTTGACACCGGGGAGCTGTTTTTT. It yields the protein CSAWTGRVDTGELFF.

The chain joins TRBV27 to TRBJ1-6, with D unresolved. Trimming stripped 1 base from V and 6 bases from J, with 7 bases between. CDR1 MNHEY and CDR2 SMNVEV come from the germline V gene (reference sequence). The CDR3 has 14 amino acids. Written as DNA, the CDR3 is TGTGCCAGCAGTTTATTACTAGCTAATTCACCCCTCCACTTT. Encoded protein: CASSLLLANSPLHF.

The chain employs TRBV20-1 and TRBJ2-7; 9 nucleotides line up with TRBD1. The length of the CDR3 is 12 residues. V was pared by 6 bases and J by 5 bases, with 5 bases of the junction left unmatched. Germline V CDR1 and CDR2: DFQATT, SNEGSKA (reference sequence). The CDR3 loop reads CSAWDRANEQYF. The CDR3 nucleotides read TGCAGTGCGTGGGACAGGGCCAACGAGCAGTACTTC.

This clonotype was detected a few times. V and J are TRBV20-1 and TRBJ1-6; no clear D. CDR1 DFQATT and CDR2 SNEGSKA come from the germline V gene (reference sequence). There are 18 residues in the CDR3. Trimming shortened V by 1 base and J by 0 bases, and 16 bases separated the two germline ends. This CDR3 reads CSARGDRGASSYNSPLHF. The CDR3 nucleotides read TGCAGTGCTAGAGGCGACCGCGGAGCAAGCTCCTATAATTCACCCCTCCACTTT.

This clonotype was counted many times. The chain links TRBV28 to TRBJ2-7; D perhaps matches TRBD1 (6 bases). Germline loops: CDR1 MDHEN, CDR2 SYDVKM. The CDR3 spans 15 residues. V lost 6 bases and J lost 4, with 19 bases in between. The CDR3 region is CASSPARGTLYEQYF. The DNA of the CDR3 is TGTGCCAGCAGCCCAGCGAGGGGGACACTTTACGAGCAGTACTTC.

This sequence joins TRBV18 and TRBJ2-2, with D tentatively TRBD1 (6 bases). Trimming pared 0 bases from V and 5 bases from J, leaving 16 bases between. The CDR3 sequence is 17 residues long. Germline loops: CDR1 KGHSH, CDR2 LQKENI. The CDR3 loop is CASSPPNGNRETGELFF. CDR3 in DNA: TGTGCCAGCTCACCACCAAACGGGAACAGGGAGACCGGGGAGCTGTTTTTT.

This clonotype was counted only a few times. The DNA of the CDR3 is TGTGCCAGCAGCTTGAGGGTTGGGATTCGGCCCCAGCATTTT. Protein sequence: CASSLRVGIRPQHF. This chain links TRBV5-8 with TRBJ1-5, with D hard to call. The germline V gene encodes CDR1 SGHTS and CDR2 YDEGEE. This CDR3 comprises 14 residues. Trimming took off 1 base at V and 9 bases at J, with 14 bases between the two ends. Full variable domain (outside the CDR3, taken from reference TRBV5-8 and TRBJ1-5): EAGVTQSPTHLIKTRGQQATLRCSPISGHTSVYWYQQALGLGLQFLLWYDEGEERNRGNFPPRFSGRQFPNYSSELNVNALELEDSALYLCASSLRVGIRPQHFGDGTRLSIL.

This clonotype was counted ten times or more. The genes are TRBV28 and TRBJ1-2; maybe TRBD1 (6 bases). V lost 7 bases to trimming and J lost 3 bases, with 18 bases between them. This CDR3 has 15 residues. Looked up from germline, CDR1 is MDHEN and CDR2 is SYDVKM. The CDR3, as DNA: TGTGCCAGCAAATACACGGGGGGCTTAGACTATGGCTACACCTTC. Translation gives CASKYTGGLDYGYTF.

The sample holds many counts of this clonotype. V and J are TRBV28 and TRBJ2-7; the D is unclear. V was pared by 5 bases and J by 2 bases, with 13 bases between. CDR3 length equals 14 residues. Germline values: CDR1 MDHEN, CDR2 SYDVKM. The CDR3 DNA follows: TGTGCCAGCAGTGCTCCCCAGCTTACCTACGAGCAGTACTTC. Encoded protein: CASSAPQLTYEQYF.

Ten or more counts support this clonotype. V gene TRBV7-2 combines with J gene TRBJ2-5, with D maybe TRBD2 (6 bases). Germline V CDR1 and CDR2: SGHTA, FQGNSA. Trimming cost V 5 bases and J 1 base, with 8 bases left between them. The length of the CDR3 is 13 residues. CDR3 nucleotides: TGTGCCAGCAGCCGGGGGTTCCAAGAGACCCAGTACTTC. This encodes CASSRGFQETQYF.

Only a few counts were recorded for this clonotype. V gene TRBV12-3 or TRBV12-4 combines with J gene TRBJ2-5; the D gene is possibly TRBD1 (5 bases). This CDR3 is 13 amino acids long. V was shortened by 7 bases and J by 5 bases, with 14 bases between the two germline ends. The CDR3 region has the DNA TGTGCCAGCACCCCAGGGATAAGCGAGACCCAGTACTTC. Its translation: CASTPGISETQYF.

On this clonotype itself: A junction boundary mismatches the germline segment, possibly from a read error. The chain combines TRBV2 with TRBJ2-1; 8 bases map to TRBD1. The CDR3 covers 11 residues. Germline V CDR1 and CDR2: SNHLY, FYNNEI. CDR3 residues: CASSGGQELLF. In DNA form, the CDR3 reads TGTGCCAGCAGTGGGGGACAGGAATTGCTCTTC.

A single count supports this clonotype. The CDR3 protein is CASSWGQGANEQYF. The CDR3 coding sequence is TGTGCCAGCAGCTGGGGGCAGGGGGCGAACGAGCAGTACTTC. The rearrangement joins TRBV5-6 to TRBJ2-7; 8 nucleotides align to TRBD1. The CDR3 contains 14 residues. Germline lookup yields CDR1 SGHDT and CDR2 YYEEEE. Trimming removed 3 bases from V and 5 bases from J; junction bases left unmatched: 7.

This clonotype has ten or more counts. The V and J genes are TRBV28 and TRBJ2-6; D unresolved. This CDR3 spans 14 amino acids. Per germline, CDR1 MDHEN and CDR2 SYDVKM. V lost 11 bases to trimming and J lost 1 base, with 12 bases between them. In nucleotides, the CDR3 is TGTGCCGTCAAGGAAGGGTCTGGGGCCAACGTCCTGACTTTC. Protein product: CAVKEGSGANVLTF.